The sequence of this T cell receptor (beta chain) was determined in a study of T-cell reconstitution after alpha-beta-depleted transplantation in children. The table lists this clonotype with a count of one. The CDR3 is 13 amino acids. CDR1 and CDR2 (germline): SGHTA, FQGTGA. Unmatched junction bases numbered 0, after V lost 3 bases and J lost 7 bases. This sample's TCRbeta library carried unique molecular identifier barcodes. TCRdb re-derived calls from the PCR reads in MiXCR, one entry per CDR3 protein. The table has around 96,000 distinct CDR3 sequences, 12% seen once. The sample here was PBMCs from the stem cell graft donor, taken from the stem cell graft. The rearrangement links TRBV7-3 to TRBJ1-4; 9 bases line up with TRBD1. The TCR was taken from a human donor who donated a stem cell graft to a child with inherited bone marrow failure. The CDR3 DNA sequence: TGTGCCAGCAGCTTGACAGGGGGTGAAAAACTGTTTTTT. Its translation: CASSLTGGEKLFF.